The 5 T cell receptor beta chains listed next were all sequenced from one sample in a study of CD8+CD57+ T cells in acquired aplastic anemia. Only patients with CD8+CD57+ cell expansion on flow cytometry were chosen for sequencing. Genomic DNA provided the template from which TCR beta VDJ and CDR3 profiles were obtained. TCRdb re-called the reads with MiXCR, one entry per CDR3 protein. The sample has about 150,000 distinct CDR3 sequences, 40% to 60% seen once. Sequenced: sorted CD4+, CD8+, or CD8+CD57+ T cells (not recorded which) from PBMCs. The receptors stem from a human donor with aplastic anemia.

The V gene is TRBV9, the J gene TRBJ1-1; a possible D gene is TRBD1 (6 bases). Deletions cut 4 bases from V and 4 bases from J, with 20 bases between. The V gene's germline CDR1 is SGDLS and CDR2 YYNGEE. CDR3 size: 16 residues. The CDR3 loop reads CASSPRVGGASTEAFF. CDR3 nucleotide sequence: TGTGCCAGCAGCCCCCGGGTGGGGGGCGCGAGCACTGAAGCTTTCTTT.

CDR3 in amino acids: CASSLLRGSHEAFF. CDR3 DNA: TGTGCCAGCAGTTTATTGAGGGGGAGTCATGAAGCTTTCTTT. The chain joins TRBV27 to TRBJ1-1, with D possibly being TRBD1 (6 bases). V dropped 1 base and J dropped 7 bases, with 13 bases sitting between them. The V gene's germline CDR1 is MNHEY and CDR2 SMNVEV (reference sequence). This CDR3 spans 14 amino acids.

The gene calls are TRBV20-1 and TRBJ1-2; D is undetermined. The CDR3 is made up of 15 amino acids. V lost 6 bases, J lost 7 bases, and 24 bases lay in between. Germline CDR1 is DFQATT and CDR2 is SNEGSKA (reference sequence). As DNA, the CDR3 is TGCAGTGCCGTCTCAGGCCGCAATCAGGAGGGTGGCTACACCTTC. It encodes CSAVSGRNQEGGYTF.

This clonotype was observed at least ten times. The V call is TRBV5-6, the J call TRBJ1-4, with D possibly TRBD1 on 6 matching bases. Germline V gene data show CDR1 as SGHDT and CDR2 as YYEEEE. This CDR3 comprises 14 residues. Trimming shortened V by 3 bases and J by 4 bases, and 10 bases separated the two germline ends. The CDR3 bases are TGTGCCAGCAGCTACGGGACACATAATGAAAAACTGTTTTTT. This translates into CASSYGTHNEKLFF.

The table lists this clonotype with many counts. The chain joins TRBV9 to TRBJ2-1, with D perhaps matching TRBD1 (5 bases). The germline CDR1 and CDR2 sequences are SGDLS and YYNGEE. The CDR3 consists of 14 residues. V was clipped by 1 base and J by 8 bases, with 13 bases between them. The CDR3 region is CASSVQGWNYEQFF. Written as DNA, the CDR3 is TGTGCCAGCAGCGTACAGGGCTGGAACTATGAGCAGTTCTTC.